Sequencing of this T cell receptor beta chain was carried out in a study of shared clonotypes between healthy human individuals. Germline assignment: CDR1 GTSNPN and CDR2 SVGIG (reference sequence). Trimming took 3 bases from V and 4 from J; bases not matched to a gene: 1. The length of the CDR3 is 12 residues. Produced via immunoSEQ multiplex PCR; TCRdb's table is partial and in-frame only. The sample shows some 2,000,000 clones, about 94% of them seen only once. The rearrangement joins TRBV30 to TRBJ2-3; 7 bases match TRBD2. This clonotype was obtained from a man younger than 35 in good health. Sequencing was carried out using naive CD4+ T cells sorted from blood. Subset reported: CD45RA+ positively selected. The CDR3 DNA reads as TGTGCCTGGAGAACTAGCGCAGATACGCAGTATTTT. It specifies CAWRTSADTQYF.